The 10 T cell receptor beta chains below all came from one sample that was sequenced in a study of blood T cells in healthy people across ages. PCR was performed a second time for 7 to 11 cycles using a sample-barcoded 5' primer and a J-beta primer mix. Via MiXCR, TCRdb re-called the 5' RACE reads, giving one row per CDR3 protein. Altogether 1.5 million to 2 million distinct CDR3 sequences are present, about 35% being singletons, with the ten largest covering 10% to 12%. Material for sequencing was blood. The receptors were sampled from a woman in her 30s in good health.

The chain employs TRBV20-1 and TRBJ2-3; TRBD1 agrees at 7 bases. Germline CDR1 and CDR2: DFQATT and SNEGSKA (reference sequence). The CDR3 is made up of 15 amino acids. The V and J ends lost 6 bases and 0 bases, in that order; junction bases with no gene match: 9. This chain's CDR3 is CSAQTGTASTDTQYF. CDR3 DNA sequence: TGCAGTGCCCAGACAGGGACCGCGAGCACAGATACGCAGTATTTT.

The rearrangement uses TRBV18 and TRBJ2-1; D could derive from TRBD1 or TRBD2 (5 bases each). CDR1 and CDR2 from the germline V gene are KGHSH and LQKENI. This CDR3 has 16 residues. V shed 5 bases and J shed 0 bases, with 14 bases lying between them. Written as DNA, the CDR3 is TGTGCCAGCTCAGAAGGGGAGATGAGCTCCTACAATGAGCAGTTCTTC. Encoded protein: CASSEGEMSSYNEQFF.

This clonotype has more than one count but fewer than ten. J is TRBJ2-1 and V is TRBV13; D might be TRBD2 (6 bases). Germline values: CDR1 PRHDT, CDR2 FYEKMQ (reference sequence). CDR3 length: 15 amino acids. The V end lost 6 bases, the J end lost 4 bases, and 16 bases lay between the germline ends. The CDR3 spells CASRPGGYRYNEQFF. The CDR3 bases are TGTGCCAGCAGACCAGGAGGGTACAGGTACAATGAGCAGTTCTTC.

This chain uses TRBV7-2 with TRBJ2-3, with D unresolved. The CDR3 consists of 13 residues. V was trimmed by 6 bases and J by 1 base, leaving 8 bases between them. CDR1 is SGHTA and CDR2 is FQGNSA in the germline V gene. The CDR3 sequence: CASRFRRTDTQYF. The CDR3 coding sequence is TGTGCCAGCAGGTTCCGGCGCACAGATACGCAGTATTTT.

This clonotype was found a few times. The gene calls are TRBV6-1 and TRBJ2-5; 13 bases are shared with TRBD2. The germline V gene has CDR1 MNHNS and CDR2 SASEGT. J lost 7 bases, V lost 5 bases, and 1 base had no gene match. CDR3 length equals 13 residues. The CDR3 bases are TGTGCCAGCAGTAGACTAGCGGGAGGGACCCAGTACTTC. Translated: CASSRLAGGTQYF.

This chain links TRBV6-1 with TRBJ2-1; 12 bases fit TRBD1. CDR1 and CDR2 (germline): MNHNS, SASEGT. The CDR3 totals 16 residues. V was clipped by 4 bases and J by 8 bases; unmatched bases: 9. The CDR3: CASSASGTGGSYEQFF. CDR3 coding DNA: TGTGCCAGCAGTGCTTCCGGGACAGGGGGCTCTTATGAGCAGTTCTTC.

This clonotype was counted a few times. The chain is built from TRBV7-3 and TRBJ2-1; D is uncertain. V lost 5 bases and J lost 7, with 15 bases in between. The CDR3 extends over 14 amino acids. CDR1 is SGHTA and CDR2 is FQGTGA in the germline V gene. DNA of the CDR3: TGTGCCAGCAGCCGGCTCCCATTTGGTAATGAGCAGTTCTTC. Amino acid sequence: CASSRLPFGNEQFF.

The chain recombines TRBV12-3 or TRBV12-4 with TRBJ1-6, with D unresolved. This CDR3 spans 17 amino acids. Trimming removed 3 bases from V and 5 bases from J, with 17 bases in between. CDR3 protein: CASSFDSSPIHNSPLHF. The CDR3 DNA follows: TGTGCCAGCAGTTTCGATTCGTCTCCCATCCATAATTCACCCCTCCACTTT.

There are a few counts of this clonotype. At one end, the junction sequence differs from germline, possibly due to a read error. The CDR3 sequence is CASSPLGMSYDEQFF. CDR3 in DNA: TGTGCCAGCTCACCACTTGGGATGTCCTACGATGAGCAGTTCTTC. The rearrangement joins TRBV18 to TRBJ2-1; D unclear. The CDR3 has 15 amino acids. Germline V gene lookup returns CDR1 KGHSH and CDR2 LQKENI.

The V call is TRBV20-1, the J call TRBJ2-1, with D tentatively TRBD2 (5 bases). V dropped 4 bases and J dropped 2 bases, with 15 bases sitting between them. The V gene's germline CDR1 is DFQATT and CDR2 SNEGSKA (reference sequence). CDR3 length: 15 amino acids. The CDR3 sequence: CSAISRDTTYNEQFF. In DNA, the CDR3 is TGCAGTGCTATATCCCGGGATACGACCTACAATGAGCAGTTCTTC.